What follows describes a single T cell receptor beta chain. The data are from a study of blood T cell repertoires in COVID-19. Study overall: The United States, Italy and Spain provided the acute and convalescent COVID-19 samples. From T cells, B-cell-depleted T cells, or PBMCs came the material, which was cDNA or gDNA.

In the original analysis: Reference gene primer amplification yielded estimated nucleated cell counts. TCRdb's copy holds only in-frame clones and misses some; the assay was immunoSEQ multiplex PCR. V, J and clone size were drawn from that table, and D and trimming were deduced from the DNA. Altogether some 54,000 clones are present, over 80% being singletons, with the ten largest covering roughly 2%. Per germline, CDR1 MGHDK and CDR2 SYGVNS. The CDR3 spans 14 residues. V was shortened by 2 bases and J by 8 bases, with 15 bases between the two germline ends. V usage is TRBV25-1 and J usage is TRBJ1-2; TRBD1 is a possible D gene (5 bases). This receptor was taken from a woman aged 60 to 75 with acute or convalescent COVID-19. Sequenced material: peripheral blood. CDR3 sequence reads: CASSETGGIGGYTF. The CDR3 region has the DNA TGTGCCAGCAGTGAAACAGGAGGGATTGGCGGCTACACCTTC.